This entry describes one T cell receptor beta chain. What it binds is not known. It was with a sample-barcoded 5' primer and a J-beta primer mix that a second PCR of roughly 7 to 12 cycles was run. TCRdb called the 5' RACE reads again in MiXCR, with one record for every CDR3 protein. The table has 800,000 to 900,000 distinct CDR3 sequences, around two thirds seen once. The CDR3 runs 14 residues. Per germline, CDR1 SGHTA and CDR2 FQGNSA. Trimming left V 5 bases short and J 10 bases short, with 15 bases between. The record originates from a study of blood T cells in healthy people across ages. General study findings and limits: As naive T cell percentage varied, TCR beta diversity correlated strongly with it. Long-lived donors exceeded aged donors in naive CD4+ cells and diversity. With unsorted PBMCs, a conclusive comparison of naive versus antigen-experienced cells was not possible.

The draw of peripheral blood yielded about 9.4 milliliters from each donor. Sequenced input: blood. This TCR was sampled from a man in his thirties or forties in good health. The chain couples TRBV7-2 to TRBJ1-6, with a possible D match to TRBD1 (5 bases). CDR3 nucleotide sequence: TGTGCCAGCAGCGTACAGGAGTCAGGATCACCCCTCCACTTT. This sequence encodes CASSVQESGSPLHF.